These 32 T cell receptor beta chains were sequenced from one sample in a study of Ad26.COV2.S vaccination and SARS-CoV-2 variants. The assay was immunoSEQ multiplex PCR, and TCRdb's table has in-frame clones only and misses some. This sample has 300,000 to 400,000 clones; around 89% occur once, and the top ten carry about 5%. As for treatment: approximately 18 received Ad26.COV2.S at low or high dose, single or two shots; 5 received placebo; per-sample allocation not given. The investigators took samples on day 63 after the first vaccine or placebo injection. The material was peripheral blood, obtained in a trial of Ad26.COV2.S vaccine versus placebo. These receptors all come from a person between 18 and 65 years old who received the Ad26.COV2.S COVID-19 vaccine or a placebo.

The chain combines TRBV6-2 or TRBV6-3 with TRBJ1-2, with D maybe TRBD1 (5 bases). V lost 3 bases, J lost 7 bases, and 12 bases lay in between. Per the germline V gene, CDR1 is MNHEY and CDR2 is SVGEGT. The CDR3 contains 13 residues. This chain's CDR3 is CASSYGGHSGYTF. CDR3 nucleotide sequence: TGTGCCAGCAGTTATGGAGGACATAGTGGCTACACCTTC.

The CDR3 bases are TGTGCCAGTAGTATAGTCCCCGGGGGGACTGAAGCTTTCTTT. Encoded protein: CASSIVPGGTEAFF. V and J are TRBV19 and TRBJ1-1, with TRBD1 as a possible D gene (5 bases). The CDR3 is 14 amino acids. The ends were cut back, 1 base at V and 5 bases at J, with 11 bases in the middle. Germline-derived CDR1 and CDR2 are LNHDA and SQIVND (reference sequence).

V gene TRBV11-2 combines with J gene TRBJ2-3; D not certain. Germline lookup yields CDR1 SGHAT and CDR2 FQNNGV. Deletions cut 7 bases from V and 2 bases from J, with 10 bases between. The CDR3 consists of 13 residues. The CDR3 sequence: CASTPPNTDTQYF. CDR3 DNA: TGTGCCAGCACTCCACCGAACACAGATACGCAGTATTTT.

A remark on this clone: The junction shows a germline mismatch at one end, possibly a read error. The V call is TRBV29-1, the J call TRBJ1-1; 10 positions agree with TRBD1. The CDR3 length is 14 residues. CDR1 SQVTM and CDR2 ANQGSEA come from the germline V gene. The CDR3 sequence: CSVEKETGTGAVFF. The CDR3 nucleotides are TGCAGCGTTGAAAAGGAAACCGGGACAGGGGCAGTATTTTTT.

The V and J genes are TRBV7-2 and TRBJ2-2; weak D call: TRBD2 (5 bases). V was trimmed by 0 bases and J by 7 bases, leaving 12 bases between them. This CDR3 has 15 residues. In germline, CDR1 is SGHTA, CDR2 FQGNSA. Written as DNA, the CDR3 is TGTGCCAGCAGCTTAGCGGGAGTGGAGAGCGGGGAGCTGTTTTTT. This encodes CASSLAGVESGELFF.

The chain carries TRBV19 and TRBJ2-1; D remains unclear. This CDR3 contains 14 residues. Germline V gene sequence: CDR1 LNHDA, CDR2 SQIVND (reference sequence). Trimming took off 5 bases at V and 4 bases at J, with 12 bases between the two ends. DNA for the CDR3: TGTGCCAGTAGTCCGCCGGTTTCGTACAATGAGCAGTTCTTC. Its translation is CASSPPVSYNEQFF.

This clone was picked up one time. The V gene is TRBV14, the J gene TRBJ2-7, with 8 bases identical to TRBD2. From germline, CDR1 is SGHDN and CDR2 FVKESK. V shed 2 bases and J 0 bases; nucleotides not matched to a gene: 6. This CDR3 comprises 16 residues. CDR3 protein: CASSQRTSGYSYEQYF. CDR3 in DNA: TGTGCCAGCAGCCAAAGAACTAGCGGATACTCCTACGAGCAGTACTTC.

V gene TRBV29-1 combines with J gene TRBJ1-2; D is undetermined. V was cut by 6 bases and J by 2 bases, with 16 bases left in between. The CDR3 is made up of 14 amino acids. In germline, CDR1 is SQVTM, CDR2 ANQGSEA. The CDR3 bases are TGCAGCGTCGGTTGGGTCGGGAAAAACTATGGCTACACCTTC. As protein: CSVGWVGKNYGYTF.

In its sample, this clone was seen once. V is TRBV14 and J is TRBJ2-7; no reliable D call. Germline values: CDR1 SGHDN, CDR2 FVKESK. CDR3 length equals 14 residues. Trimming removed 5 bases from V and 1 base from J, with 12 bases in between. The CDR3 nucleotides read TGTGCCAGCAGCGGGCTACACGAATCCTACGAGCAGTACTTC. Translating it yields CASSGLHESYEQYF.

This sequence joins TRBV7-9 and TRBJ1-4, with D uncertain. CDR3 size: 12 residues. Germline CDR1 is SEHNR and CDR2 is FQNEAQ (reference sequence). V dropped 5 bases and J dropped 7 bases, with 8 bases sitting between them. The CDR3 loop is CASSGGTEKLFF. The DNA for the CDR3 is TGTGCCAGCAGCGGCGGCACTGAAAAACTGTTTTTT.

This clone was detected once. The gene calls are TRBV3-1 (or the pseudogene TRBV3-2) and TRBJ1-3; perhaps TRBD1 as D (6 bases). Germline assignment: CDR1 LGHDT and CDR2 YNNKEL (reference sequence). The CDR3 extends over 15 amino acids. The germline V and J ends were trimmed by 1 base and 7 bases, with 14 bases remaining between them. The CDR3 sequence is CASSQAAGGWNTIYF. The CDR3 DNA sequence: TGTGCCAGCAGCCAAGCAGCGGGGGGCTGGAACACCATATATTTT.

CDR3 DNA sequence: TGTGCCATCAGTGTACAGGGAAGTCGCGCTGGGGCCAACGTCCTGACTTTC. This sequence encodes CAISVQGSRAGANVLTF. The chain recombines TRBV10-3 with TRBJ2-6; D may be TRBD1 (6 bases). Germline lookup yields CDR1 ENHRY and CDR2 SYGVKD. The CDR3 covers 17 residues. V lost 4 bases, J lost 2 bases, and 15 bases lay in between.

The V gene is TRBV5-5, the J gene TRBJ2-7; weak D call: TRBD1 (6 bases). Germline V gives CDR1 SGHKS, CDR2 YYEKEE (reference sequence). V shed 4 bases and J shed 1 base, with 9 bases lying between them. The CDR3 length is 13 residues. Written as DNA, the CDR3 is TGTGCCAGCAGCCATGGACAGTCCTACGAGCAGTACTTC. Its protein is CASSHGQSYEQYF.

The chain's CDR3 is CASSQAPGLETEQFF. CDR3 nucleotide sequence: TGTGCCAGCAGCCAAGCCCCGGGACTAGAAACTGAGCAGTTCTTC. V usage is TRBV14 and J usage is TRBJ2-1; 8 bases fit TRBD2. The trim removed 1 base at V and 9 bases at J, leaving 8 bases unmatched. Germline assignment: CDR1 SGHDN and CDR2 FVKESK. The CDR3 length is 15 residues.

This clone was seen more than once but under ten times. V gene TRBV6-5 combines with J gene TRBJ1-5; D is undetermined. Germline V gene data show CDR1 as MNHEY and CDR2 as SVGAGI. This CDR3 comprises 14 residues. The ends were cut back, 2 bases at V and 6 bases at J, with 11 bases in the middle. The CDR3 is CASSYGEGGQPQHF. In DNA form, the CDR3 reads TGTGCCAGCAGTTACGGTGAGGGCGGTCAGCCCCAGCATTTT.

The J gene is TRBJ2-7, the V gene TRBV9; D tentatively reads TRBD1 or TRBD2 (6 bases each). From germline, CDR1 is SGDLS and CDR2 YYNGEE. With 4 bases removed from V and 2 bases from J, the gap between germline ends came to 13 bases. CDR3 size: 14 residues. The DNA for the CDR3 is TGTGCCAGCAGCCCAGGGGACTGGACCTACGAGCAGTACTTC. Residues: CASSPGDWTYEQYF. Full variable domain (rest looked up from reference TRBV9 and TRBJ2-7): DSGVTQTPKHLITATGQRVTLRCSPRSGDLSVYWYQQSLDQGLQFLIQYYNGEERAKGNILERFSAQQFPDLHSELNLSSLELGDSALYFCASSPGDWTYEQYFGPGTRLTVT.

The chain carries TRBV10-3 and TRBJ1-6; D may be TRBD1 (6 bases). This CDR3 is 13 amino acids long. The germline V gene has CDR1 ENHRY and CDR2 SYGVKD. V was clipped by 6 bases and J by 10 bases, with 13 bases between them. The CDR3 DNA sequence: TGTGCCATCAGACAGGGTCAAGGGTCACCCCTCCACTTT. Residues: CAIRQGQGSPLHF.

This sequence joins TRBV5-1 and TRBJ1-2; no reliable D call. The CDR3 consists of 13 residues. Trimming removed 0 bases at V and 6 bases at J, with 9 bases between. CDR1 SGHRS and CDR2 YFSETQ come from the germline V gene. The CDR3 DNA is TGCGCCAGCAGCTTGGCTATACCGGATGGCTACACCTTC. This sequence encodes CASSLAIPDGYTF. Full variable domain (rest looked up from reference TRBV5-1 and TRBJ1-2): KAGVTQTPRYLIKTRGQQVTLSCSPISGHRSVSWYQQTPGQGLQFLFEYFSETQRNKGNFPGRFSGRQFSNSRSEMNVSTLELGDSALYLCASSLAIPDGYTFGSGTRLTVV.

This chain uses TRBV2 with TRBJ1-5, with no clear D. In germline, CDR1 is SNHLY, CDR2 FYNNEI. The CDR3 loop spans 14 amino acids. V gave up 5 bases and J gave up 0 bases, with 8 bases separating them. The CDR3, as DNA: TGTGCCAGCAGTCACAACGATAGCAATCAGCCCCAGCATTTT. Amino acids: CASSHNDSNQPQHF.

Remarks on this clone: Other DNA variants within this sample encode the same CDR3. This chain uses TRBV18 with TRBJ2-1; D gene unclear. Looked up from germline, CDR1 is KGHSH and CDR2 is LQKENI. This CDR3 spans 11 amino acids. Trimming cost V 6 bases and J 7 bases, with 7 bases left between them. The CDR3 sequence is CASSLNNEQFF. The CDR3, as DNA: TGTGCCAGCTCGCTCAATAATGAGCAGTTCTTC.

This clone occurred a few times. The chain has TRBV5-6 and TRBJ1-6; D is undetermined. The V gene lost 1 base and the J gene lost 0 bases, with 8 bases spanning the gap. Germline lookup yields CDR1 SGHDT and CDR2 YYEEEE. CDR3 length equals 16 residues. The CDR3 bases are TGTGCCAGCAGCTTGTTCGGGAGCTCCTATAATTCACCCCTCCACTTT. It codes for CASSLFGSSYNSPLHF.

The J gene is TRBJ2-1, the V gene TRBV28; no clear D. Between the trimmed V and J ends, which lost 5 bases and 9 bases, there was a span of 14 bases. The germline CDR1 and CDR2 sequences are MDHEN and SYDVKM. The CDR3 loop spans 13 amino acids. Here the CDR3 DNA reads TGTGCCAGCAGTCCCCCTCCTGCGGTTGAGCAGTTCTTC. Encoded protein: CASSPPPAVEQFF.

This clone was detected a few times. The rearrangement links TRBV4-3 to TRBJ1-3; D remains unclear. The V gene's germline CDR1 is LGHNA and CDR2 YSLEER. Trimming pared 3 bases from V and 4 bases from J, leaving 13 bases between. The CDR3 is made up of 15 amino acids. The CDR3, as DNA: TGCGCCAGCAGCCAGAACAAGGAACCCGGAAACACCATATATTTT. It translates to CASSQNKEPGNTIYF.

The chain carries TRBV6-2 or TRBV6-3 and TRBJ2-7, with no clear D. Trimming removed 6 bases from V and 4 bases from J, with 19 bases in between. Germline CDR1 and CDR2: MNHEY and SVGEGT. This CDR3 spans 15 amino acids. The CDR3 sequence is CASSMLSGVIYEQYF. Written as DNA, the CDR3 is TGTGCCAGCAGCATGCTAAGTGGGGTAATTTACGAGCAGTACTTC.

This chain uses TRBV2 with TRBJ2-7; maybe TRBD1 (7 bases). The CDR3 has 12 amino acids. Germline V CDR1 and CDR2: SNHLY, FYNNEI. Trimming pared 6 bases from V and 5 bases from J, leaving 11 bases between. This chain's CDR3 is CASREGAHEQYF. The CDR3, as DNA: TGTGCCAGCAGGGAGGGGGCCCACGAGCAGTACTTC.

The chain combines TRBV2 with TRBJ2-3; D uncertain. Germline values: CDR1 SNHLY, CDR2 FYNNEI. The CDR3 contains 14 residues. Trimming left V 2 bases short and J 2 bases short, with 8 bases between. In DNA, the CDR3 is TGTGCCAGCAGTGAAAGGGCGGTCACAGATACGCAGTATTTT. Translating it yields CASSERAVTDTQYF.

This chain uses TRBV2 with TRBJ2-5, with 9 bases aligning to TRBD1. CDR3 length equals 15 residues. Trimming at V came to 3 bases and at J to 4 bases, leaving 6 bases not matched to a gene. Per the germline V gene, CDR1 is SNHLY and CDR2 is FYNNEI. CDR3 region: CASSDLQGAGETQYF. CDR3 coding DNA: TGTGCCAGCAGTGACTTACAGGGGGCTGGAGAGACCCAGTACTTC.

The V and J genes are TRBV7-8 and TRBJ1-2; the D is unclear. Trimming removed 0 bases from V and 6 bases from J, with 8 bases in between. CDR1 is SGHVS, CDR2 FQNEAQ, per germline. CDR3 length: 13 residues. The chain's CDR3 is CASSLAGRHGYTF. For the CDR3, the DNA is TGTGCCAGCAGCTTAGCAGGGCGCCATGGCTACACCTTC.

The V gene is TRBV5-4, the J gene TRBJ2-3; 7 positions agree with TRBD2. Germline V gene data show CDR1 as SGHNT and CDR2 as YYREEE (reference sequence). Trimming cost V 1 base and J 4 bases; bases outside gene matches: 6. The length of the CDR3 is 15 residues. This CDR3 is CASSLNGRTSDTQYF. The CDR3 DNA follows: TGTGCCAGCAGCTTGAACGGGAGGACCTCAGATACGCAGTATTTT.

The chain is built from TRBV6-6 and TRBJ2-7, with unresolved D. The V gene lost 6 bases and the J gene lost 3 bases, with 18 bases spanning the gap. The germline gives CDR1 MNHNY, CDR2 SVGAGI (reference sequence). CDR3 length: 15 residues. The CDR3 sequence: CASSPSGRISYEQYF. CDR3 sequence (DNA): TGTGCCAGCAGCCCCTCGGGCCGAATAAGCTACGAGCAGTACTTC.

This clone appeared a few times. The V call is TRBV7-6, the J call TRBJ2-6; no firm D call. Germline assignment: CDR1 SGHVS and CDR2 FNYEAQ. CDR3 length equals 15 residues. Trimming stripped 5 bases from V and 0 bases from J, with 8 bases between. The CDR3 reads CASSPDLSGANVLTF. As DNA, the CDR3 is TGTGCCAGCAGCCCGGACCTCTCTGGGGCCAACGTCCTGACTTTC.

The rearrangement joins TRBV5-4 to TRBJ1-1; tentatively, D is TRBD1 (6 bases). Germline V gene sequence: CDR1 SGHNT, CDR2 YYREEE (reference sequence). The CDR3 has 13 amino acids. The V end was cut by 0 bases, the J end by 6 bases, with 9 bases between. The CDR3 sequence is CASSLDRVAEAFF. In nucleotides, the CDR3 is TGTGCCAGCAGCTTGGACAGGGTCGCTGAAGCTTTCTTT.